The source of this T cell receptor beta chain is a study of T-cell memory formation after mild COVID-19. TCRdb re-analysed the 5' RACE reads in MiXCR, keeping a single row per CDR3 protein. The sample comprises roughly 180,000 distinct CDR3 sequences, about 18% of which are singletons, and about 4% rests with the top ten. The V gene lost 1 base and the J gene lost 0 bases, with 11 bases spanning the gap. The CDR3 is made up of 16 amino acids. Germline CDR1 and CDR2: SGHTA and FQGNSA. This chain uses TRBV7-2 with TRBJ2-3; no firm D call. The sequence was collected from a man between 18 and 35 years old who had mild COVID-19 (a few samples of this study predate the infection). Cell type and time point are not known. The sequencing input was PBMCs or a T cell subset sorted from them (not recorded which). The DNA of the CDR3 is TGTGCCAGCAGCTTAGTGTCAGGACGGAGCACAGATACGCAGTATTTT. Translation gives CASSLVSGRSTDTQYF.